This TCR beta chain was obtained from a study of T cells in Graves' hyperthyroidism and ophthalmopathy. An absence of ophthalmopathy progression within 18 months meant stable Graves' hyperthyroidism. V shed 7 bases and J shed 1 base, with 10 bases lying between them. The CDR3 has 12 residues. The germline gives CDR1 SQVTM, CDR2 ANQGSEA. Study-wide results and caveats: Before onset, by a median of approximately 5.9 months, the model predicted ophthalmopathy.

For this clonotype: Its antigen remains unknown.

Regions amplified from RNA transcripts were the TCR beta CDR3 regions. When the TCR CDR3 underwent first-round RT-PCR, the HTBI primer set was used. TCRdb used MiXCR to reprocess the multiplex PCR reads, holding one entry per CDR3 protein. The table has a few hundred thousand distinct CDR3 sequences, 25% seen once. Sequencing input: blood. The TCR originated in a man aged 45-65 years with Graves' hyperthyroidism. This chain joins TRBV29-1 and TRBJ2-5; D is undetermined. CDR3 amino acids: CSGTEAQETQYF. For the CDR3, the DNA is TGCAGCGGTACAGAGGCCCAAGAGACCCAGTACTTC.